These T cell receptor beta chains were read from a single sample in a study of response to subunit inactivated influenza vaccine. MiXCR, run by TCRdb on the RT-PCR reads, gives a single entry per CDR3 protein. The sample lists about half a million distinct CDR3 sequences, less than 8% occurring once. The sample in question was PBMCs from blood, obtained around 25 months after vaccination. The source is a man aged 50-75 years who received an inactivated influenza vaccine. Both conserved end residues are part of each CDR3. Each record gives: D gene, clone size, J gene, V gene, CDR3 DNA, CDR3 protein. The D gene is left open where the match is weak. Some rows mark clone size as missing; the rest say once, few, many or name a class of expanded clone.

d_gene: .
abundance: many
j_gene: TRBJ2-1
v_gene: TRBV4-3
CDR3nt: TGCGCCAGCAGCCAAGTAAGCGGGCAAGGGGAGCAGTTCTTC
CDR3aa: CASSQVSGQGEQFF

d_gene: TRBD1
abundance: .
j_gene: TRBJ1-1
v_gene: TRBV6-1
CDR3nt: TGTGCCAGCATTCGGACAGGGATGAACACTGAAGCTTTCTTT
CDR3aa: CASIRTGMNTEAFF

d_gene: .
abundance: few
j_gene: TRBJ2-7
v_gene: TRBV5-1
CDR3nt: TGCGCCAGCAGCTGGGGGACCGCAGCCTACGAGCAGTACTTC
CDR3aa: CASSWGTAAYEQYF

d_gene: .
abundance: few
j_gene: TRBJ2-6
v_gene: TRBV2
CDR3nt: TGTGCCAGCAGTGAACTGGCTGCTGGCGCCAACGTCCTGACTTTC
CDR3aa: CASSELAAGANVLTF

d_gene: TRBD1
abundance: few
j_gene: TRBJ2-3
v_gene: TRBV6-1
CDR3nt: TGTGCCAGCAGTGGGACCGGGACAGGGGGCCCAGATACGCAGTATTTT
CDR3aa: CASSGTGTGGPDTQYF

d_gene: TRBD1
abundance: .
j_gene: TRBJ1-2
v_gene: TRBV12-3/TRBV12-4
CDR3nt: TGTGCCAGCAGTCACTGGGACAGCTATGGCTACACCTTC
CDR3aa: CASSHWDSYGYTF

d_gene: .
abundance: many
j_gene: TRBJ1-1
v_gene: TRBV5-1
CDR3nt: TGCGCCAGCAGCACCCTACCTACTCTGAACACTGAAGCTTTCTTT
CDR3aa: CASSTLPTLNTEAFF

d_gene: .
abundance: many
j_gene: TRBJ1-1
v_gene: TRBV5-5
CDR3nt: TGTGCCAGCAGCTTGGGGATTGGTCAGGGCGAGACTGAAGCTTTCTTT
CDR3aa: CASSLGIGQGETEAFF

d_gene: .
abundance: .
j_gene: TRBJ2-1
v_gene: TRBV7-6
CDR3nt: TGTGCCAGCAGCCCCCGTCCTGGCGCGGACCAATACAATGAGCAGTTCTTC
CDR3aa: CASSPRPGADQYNEQFF

d_gene: .
abundance: few
j_gene: TRBJ2-3
v_gene: TRBV10-3
CDR3nt: TGTGCCATCAGTGCTGGGGGGCGGCAAGATACGCAGTATTTT
CDR3aa: CAISAGGRQDTQYF

d_gene: TRBD1
abundance: .
j_gene: TRBJ1-2
v_gene: TRBV5-1
CDR3nt: TGCGCCAGCAGCTTGGCGGCAGGGGGCGCGAGGGGCTACACCTTC
CDR3aa: CASSLAAGGARGYTF

d_gene: .
abundance: many
j_gene: TRBJ1-5
v_gene: TRBV5-1
CDR3nt: TGCGCCAGCAGCTTGCTGGGACAAACAGATCAGCCCCAGCATTTT
CDR3aa: CASSLLGQTDQPQHF

d_gene: TRBD2
abundance: .
j_gene: TRBJ2-7
v_gene: TRBV5-3
CDR3nt: TGTGCCAGAAGCTCGCAAGACCCTCGTAGCGGGAGCTACGAGCAGTACTTC
CDR3aa: CARSSQDPRSGSYEQYF

d_gene: .
abundance: .
j_gene: TRBJ2-3
v_gene: TRBV9
CDR3nt: TGTGCCAGCAGCGTCCAACCAACTAGCACAGATACGCAGTATTTT
CDR3aa: CASSVQPTSTDTQYF

d_gene: .
abundance: many
j_gene: TRBJ2-3
v_gene: TRBV30
CDR3nt: TGTGCCTGGAGTGTAACGTTCTCAGATACGCAGTATTTT
CDR3aa: CAWSVTFSDTQYF

d_gene: .
abundance: .
j_gene: TRBJ1-1
v_gene: TRBV29-1
CDR3nt: TGCAGCGCCTCCACTCCGACTGAAGCTTTCTTT
CDR3aa: CSASTPTEAFF

d_gene: TRBD2
abundance: .
j_gene: TRBJ2-1
v_gene: TRBV12-3/TRBV12-4
CDR3nt: TGTGCCAGCTCGAGGGAGGGCCTACCCTACAATGAGCAGTTCTTC
CDR3aa: CASSREGLPYNEQFF